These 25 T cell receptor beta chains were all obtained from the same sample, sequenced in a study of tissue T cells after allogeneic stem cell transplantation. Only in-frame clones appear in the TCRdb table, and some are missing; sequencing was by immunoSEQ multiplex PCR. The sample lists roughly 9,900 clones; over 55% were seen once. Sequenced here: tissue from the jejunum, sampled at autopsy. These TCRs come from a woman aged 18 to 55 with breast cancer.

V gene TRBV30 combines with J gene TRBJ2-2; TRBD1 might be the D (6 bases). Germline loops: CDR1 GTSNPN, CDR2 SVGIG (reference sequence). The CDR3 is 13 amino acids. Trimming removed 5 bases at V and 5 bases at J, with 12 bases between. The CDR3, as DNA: TGTGCCTGGCAGGGACAACGGACCGGGGAGCTGTTTTTT. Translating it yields CAWQGQRTGELFF. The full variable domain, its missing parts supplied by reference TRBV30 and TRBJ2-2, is SQTIHQWPATLVQPVGSPLSLECTVEGTSNPNLYWYRQAAGRGLQLLFYSVGIGQISSEVPQNLSASRPQDRQFILSSKKLLLSDSGFYLCAWQGQRTGELFFGEGSRLTVL.

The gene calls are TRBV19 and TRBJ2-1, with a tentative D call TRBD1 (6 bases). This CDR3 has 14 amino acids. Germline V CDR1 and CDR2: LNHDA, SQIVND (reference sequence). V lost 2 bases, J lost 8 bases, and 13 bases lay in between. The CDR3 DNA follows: TGTGCCAGTAGTATACGGTCCAGGGGCGATGAGCAGTTCTTC. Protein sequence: CASSIRSRGDEQFF.

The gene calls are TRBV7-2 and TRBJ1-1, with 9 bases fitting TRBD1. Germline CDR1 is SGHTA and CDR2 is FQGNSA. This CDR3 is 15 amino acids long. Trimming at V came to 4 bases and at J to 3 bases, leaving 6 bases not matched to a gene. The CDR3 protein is CASSYGTGMDTEAFF. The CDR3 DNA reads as TGTGCCAGCAGCTATGGGACAGGGATGGACACTGAAGCTTTCTTT.

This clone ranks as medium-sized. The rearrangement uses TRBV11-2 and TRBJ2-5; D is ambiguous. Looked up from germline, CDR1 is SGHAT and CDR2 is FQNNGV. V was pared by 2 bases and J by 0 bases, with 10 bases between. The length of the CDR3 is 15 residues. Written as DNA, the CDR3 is TGTGCCAGCAGCTTATCGGCGTGGTACCAAGAGACCCAGTACTTC. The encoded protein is CASSLSAWYQETQYF. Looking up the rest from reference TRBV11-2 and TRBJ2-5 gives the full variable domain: EAGVAQSPRYKIIEKRQSVAFWCNPISGHATLYWYQQILGQGPKLLIQFQNNGVVDDSQLPKDRFSAERLKGVDSTLKIQPAKLEDSAVYLCASSLSAWYQETQYFGPGTRLLVL.

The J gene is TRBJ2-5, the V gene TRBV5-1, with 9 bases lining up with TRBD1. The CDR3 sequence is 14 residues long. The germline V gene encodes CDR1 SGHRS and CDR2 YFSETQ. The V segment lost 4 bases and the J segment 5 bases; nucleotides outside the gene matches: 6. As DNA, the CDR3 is TGCGCCAGCAGCGAGATACAGGGGGCGGAGACCCAGTACTTC. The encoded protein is CASSEIQGAETQYF.

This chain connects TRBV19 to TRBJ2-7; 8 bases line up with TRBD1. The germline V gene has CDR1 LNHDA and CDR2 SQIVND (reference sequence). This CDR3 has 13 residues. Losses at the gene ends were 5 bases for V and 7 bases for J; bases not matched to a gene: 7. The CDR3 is CASSAGTGLEQYF. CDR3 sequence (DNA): TGTGCCAGTAGTGCCGGGACAGGTCTGGAGCAGTACTTC.

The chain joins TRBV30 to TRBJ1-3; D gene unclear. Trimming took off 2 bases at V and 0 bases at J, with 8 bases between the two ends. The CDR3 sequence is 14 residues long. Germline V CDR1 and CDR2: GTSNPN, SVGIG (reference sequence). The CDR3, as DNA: TGTGCCTGGAGTTCCACCCGCTCTGGAAACACCATATATTTT. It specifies CAWSSTRSGNTIYF.

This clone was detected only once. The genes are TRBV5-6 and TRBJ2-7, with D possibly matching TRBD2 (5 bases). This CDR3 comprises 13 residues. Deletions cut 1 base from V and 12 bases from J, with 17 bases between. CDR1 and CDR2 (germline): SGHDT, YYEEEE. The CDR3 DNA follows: TGTGCCAGCAGCTTGAGGCAGAAACCCGGGGTGTACTTC. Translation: CASSLRQKPGVYF.

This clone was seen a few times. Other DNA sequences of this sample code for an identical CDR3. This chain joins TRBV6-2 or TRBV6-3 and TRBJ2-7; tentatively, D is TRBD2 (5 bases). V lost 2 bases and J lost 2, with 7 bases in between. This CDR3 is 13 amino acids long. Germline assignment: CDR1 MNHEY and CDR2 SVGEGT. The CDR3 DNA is TGTGCCAGCAGTTACGTCGGGGCCTACGAGCAGTACTTC. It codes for CASSYVGAYEQYF.

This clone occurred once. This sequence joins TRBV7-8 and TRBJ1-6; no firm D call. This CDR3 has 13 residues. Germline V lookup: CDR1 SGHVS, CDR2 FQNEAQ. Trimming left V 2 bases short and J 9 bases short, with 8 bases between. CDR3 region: CASSLSDGSPLHF. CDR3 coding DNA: TGTGCCAGCAGCTTATCCGATGGTTCACCCCTCCACTTT.

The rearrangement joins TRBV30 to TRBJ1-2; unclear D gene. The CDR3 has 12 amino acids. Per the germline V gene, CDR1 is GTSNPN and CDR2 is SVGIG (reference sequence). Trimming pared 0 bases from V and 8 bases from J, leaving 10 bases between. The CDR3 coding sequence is TGTGCCTGGAGTGTTGGCGGGCCCGGCTACACCTTC. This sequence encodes CAWSVGGPGYTF.

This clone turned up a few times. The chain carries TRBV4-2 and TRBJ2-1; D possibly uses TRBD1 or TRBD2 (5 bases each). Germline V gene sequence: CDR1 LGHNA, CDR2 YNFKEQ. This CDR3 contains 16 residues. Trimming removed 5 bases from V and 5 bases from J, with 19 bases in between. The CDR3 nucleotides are TGTGCCAGCAGCGCGACGGGGACGGGTGGGAACAATGAGCAGTTCTTC. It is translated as CASSATGTGGNNEQFF.

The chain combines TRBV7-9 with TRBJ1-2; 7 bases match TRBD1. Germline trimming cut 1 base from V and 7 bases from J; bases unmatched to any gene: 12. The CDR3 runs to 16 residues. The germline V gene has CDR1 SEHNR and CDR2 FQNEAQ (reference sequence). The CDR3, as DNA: TGTGCCAGCAGCTTAGGGAGCCAACAGGGGAGAAGTGGCTACACCTTC. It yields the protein CASSLGSQQGRSGYTF.

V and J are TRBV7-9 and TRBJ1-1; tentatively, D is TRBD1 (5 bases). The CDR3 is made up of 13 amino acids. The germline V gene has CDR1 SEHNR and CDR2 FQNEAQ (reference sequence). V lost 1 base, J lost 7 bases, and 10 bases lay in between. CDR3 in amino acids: CASSLDTDSEAFF. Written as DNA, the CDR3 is TGTGCCAGCAGCTTAGATACTGACAGTGAAGCTTTCTTT.

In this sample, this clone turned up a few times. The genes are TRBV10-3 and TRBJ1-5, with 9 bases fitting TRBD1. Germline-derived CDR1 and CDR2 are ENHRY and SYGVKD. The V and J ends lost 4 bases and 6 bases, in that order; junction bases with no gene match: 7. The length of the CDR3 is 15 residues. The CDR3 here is CAISGGQGLGQPQHF. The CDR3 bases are TGTGCCATCAGTGGGGGACAGGGATTGGGTCAGCCCCAGCATTTT.

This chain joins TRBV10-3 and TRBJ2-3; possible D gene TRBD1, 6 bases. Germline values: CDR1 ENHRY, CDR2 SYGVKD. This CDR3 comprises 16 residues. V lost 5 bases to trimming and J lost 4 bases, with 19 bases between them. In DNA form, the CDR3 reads TGTGCCATCAGTTCCTTAGGGGAAGGGACACCAGATACGCAGTATTTT. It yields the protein CAISSLGEGTPDTQYF.

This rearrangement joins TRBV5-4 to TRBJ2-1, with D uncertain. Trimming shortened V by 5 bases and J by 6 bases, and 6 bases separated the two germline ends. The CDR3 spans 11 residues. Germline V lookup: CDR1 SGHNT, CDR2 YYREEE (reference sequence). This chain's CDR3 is CASRLRNEQFF. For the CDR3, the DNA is TGTGCCAGCAGGCTCCGCAATGAGCAGTTCTTC.

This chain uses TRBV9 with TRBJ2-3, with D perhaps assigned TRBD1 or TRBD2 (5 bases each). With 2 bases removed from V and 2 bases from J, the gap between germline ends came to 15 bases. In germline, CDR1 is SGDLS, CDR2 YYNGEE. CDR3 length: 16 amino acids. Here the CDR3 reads CASSVEGPPYTDTQYF. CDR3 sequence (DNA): TGTGCCAGCAGCGTTGAGGGGCCCCCTTACACAGATACGCAGTATTTT.

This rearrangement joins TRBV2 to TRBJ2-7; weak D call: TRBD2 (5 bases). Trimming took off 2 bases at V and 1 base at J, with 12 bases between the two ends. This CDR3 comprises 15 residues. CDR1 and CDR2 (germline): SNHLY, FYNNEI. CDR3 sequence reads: CASSEQARGSYEQYF. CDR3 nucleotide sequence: TGTGCCAGCAGTGAACAGGCTAGAGGGTCCTACGAGCAGTACTTC.

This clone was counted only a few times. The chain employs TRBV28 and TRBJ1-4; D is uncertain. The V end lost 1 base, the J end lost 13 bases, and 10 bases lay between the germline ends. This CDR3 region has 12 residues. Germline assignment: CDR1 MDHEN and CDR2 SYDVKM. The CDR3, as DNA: TGTGCCAGCAGTTTATCCCCGATTAGACTGTTTTTT. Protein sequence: CASSLSPIRLFF.

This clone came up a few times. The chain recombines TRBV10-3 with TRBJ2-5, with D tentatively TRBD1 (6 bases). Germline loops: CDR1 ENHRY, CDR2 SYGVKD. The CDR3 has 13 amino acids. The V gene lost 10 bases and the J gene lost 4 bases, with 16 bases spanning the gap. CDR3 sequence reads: CATLLEGGETQYF. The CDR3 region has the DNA TGTGCCACCCTCTTGGAAGGGGGAGAGACCCAGTACTTC.

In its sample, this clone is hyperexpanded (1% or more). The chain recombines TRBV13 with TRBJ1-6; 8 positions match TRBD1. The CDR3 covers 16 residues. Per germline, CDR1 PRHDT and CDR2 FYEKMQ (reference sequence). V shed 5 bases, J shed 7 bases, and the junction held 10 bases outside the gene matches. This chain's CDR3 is CASSPTGRQGNSPLHF. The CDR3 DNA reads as TGTGCCAGCAGCCCCACTGGCAGACAGGGGAATTCACCCCTCCACTTT.

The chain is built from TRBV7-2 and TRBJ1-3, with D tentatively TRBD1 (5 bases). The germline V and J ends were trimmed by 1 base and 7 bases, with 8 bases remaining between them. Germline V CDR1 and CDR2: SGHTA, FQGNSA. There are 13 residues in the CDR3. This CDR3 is CASSLGRANTIYF. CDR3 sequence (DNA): TGTGCCAGCAGCTTAGGCAGGGCGAACACCATATATTTT.

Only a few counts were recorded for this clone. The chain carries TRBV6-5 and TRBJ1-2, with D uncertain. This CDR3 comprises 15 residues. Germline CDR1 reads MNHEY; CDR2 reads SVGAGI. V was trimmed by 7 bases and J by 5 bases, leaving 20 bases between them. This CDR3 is CASNLFLRNAYGYTF. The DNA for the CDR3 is TGTGCCAGCAATCTCTTCCTACGGAACGCGTATGGCTACACCTTC.

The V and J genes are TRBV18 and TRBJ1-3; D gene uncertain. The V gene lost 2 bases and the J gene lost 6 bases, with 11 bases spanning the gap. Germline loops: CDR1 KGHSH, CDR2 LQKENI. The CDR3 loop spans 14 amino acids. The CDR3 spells CASSPEAEVNTIYF. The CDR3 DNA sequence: TGTGCCAGCTCACCAGAAGCAGAAGTAAACACCATATATTTT.